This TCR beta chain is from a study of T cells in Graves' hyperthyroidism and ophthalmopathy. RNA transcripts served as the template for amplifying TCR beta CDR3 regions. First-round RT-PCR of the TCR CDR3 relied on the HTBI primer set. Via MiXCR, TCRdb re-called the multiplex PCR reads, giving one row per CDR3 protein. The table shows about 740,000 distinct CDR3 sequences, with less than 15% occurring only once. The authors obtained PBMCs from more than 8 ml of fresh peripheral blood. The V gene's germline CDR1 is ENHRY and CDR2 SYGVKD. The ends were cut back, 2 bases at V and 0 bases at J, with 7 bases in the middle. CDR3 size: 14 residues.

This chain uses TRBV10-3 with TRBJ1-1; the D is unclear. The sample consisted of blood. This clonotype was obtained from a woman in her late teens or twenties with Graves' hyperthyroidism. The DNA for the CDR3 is TGTGCCATCAGTGAGCTCGGTCTGAACACTGAAGCTTTCTTT. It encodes CAISELGLNTEAFF.